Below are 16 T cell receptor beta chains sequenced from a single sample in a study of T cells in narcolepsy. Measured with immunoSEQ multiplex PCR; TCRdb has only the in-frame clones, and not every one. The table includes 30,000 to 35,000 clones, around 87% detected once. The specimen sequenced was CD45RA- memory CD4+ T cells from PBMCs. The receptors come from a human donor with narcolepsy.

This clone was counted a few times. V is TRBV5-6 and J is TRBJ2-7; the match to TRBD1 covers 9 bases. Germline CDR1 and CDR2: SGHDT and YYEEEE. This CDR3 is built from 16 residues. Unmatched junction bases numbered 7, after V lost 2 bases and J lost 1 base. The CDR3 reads CASSFWGDRVSYEQYF. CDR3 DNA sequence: TGTGCCAGCAGCTTTTGGGGGGACAGGGTTTCCTACGAGCAGTACTTC.

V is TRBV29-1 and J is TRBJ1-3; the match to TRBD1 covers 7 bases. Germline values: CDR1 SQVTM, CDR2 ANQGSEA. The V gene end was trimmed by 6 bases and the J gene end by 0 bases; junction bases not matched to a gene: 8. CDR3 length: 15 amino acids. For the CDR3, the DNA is TGCAGCGTGGGAATCCGGGACAGCTCTGGAAACACCATATATTTT. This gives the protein CSVGIRDSSGNTIYF.

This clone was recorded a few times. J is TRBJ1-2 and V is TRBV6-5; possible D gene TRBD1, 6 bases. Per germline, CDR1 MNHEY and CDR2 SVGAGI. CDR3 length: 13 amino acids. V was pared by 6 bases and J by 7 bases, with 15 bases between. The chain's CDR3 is CASSPGVGLGYTF. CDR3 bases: TGTGCCAGCAGCCCAGGGGTAGGGCTTGGCTACACCTTC.

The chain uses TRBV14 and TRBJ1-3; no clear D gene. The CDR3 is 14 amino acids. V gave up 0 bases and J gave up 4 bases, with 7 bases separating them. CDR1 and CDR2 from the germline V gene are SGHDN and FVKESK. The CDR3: CASSQEGLGNTIYF. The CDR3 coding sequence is TGTGCCAGCAGCCAAGAGGGGTTAGGAAACACCATATATTTT.

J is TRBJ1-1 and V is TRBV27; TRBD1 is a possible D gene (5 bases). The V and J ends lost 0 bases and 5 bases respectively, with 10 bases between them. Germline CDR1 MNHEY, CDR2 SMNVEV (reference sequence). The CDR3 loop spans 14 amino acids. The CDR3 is CASSLSGAYTEAFF. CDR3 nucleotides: TGTGCCAGCAGTTTATCAGGGGCATATACTGAAGCTTTCTTT.

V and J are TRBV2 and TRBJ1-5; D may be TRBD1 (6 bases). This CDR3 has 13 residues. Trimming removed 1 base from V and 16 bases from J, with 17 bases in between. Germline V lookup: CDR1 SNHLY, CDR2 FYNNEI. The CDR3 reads CASSEGGGRSLHF. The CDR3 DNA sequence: TGTGCCAGCAGTGAAGGCGGGGGCCGTAGCCTACATTTT. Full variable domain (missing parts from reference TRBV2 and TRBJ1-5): EPEVTQTPSHQVTQMGQEVILRCVPISNHLYFYWYRQILGQKVEFLVSFYNNEISEKSEIFDDQFSVERPDGSNFTLKIRSTKLEDSAMYFCASSEGGGRSLHFGDGTRLSIL.

Here the CDR3 DNA reads TGTGCCAGCAGTTACTCAGGGTGGGGCACAGATACGCAGTATTTT. Translated: CASSYSGWGTDTQYF. The chain employs TRBV6-6 and TRBJ2-3, with D hard to call. The V gene lost 0 bases and the J gene lost 1 base, with 8 bases spanning the gap. Germline lookup yields CDR1 MNHNY and CDR2 SVGAGI (reference sequence). The CDR3 has 15 residues.

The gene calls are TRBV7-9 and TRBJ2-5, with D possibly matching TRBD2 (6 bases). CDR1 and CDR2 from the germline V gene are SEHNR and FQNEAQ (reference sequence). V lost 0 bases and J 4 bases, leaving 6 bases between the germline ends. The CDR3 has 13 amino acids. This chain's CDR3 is CASSLAGGETQYF. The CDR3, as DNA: TGTGCCAGCAGCTTAGCGGGGGGAGAGACCCAGTACTTC.

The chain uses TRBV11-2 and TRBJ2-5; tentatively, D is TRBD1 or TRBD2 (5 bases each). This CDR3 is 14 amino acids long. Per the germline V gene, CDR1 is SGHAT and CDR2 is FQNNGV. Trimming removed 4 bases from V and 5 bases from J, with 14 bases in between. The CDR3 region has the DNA TGTGCCAGCAGCTCCGGGGCCAGCAGGGAGACCCAGTACTTC. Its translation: CASSSGASRETQYF.

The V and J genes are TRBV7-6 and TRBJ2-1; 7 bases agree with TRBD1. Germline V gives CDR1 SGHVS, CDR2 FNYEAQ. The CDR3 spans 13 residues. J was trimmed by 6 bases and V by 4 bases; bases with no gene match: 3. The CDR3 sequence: CASSSNRGNEQFF. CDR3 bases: TGTGCCAGCAGCTCCAACAGGGGCAATGAGCAGTTCTTC.

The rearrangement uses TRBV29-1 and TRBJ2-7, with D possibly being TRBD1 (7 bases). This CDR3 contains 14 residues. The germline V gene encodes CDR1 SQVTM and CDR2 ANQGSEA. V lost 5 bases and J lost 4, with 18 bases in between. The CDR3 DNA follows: TGCAGCGTTCAGCGGGCAGGGGGTCGGTACGAGCAGTACTTC. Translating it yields CSVQRAGGRYEQYF.

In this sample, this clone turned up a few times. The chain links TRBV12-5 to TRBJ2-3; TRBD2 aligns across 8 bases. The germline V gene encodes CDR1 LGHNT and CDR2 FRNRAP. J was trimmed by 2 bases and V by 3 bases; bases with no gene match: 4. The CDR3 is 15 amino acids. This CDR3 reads CASGLAGAITDTQYF. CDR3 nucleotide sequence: TGTGCTAGTGGTTTAGCGGGGGCCATCACAGATACGCAGTATTTT.

CDR3 DNA sequence: TGTGCCAGCAGCGTAGCTGACTCTGGAAACACCATATATTTT. Translated, it gives CASSVADSGNTIYF. This rearrangement joins TRBV9 to TRBJ1-3; D is uncertain. This CDR3 is 14 amino acids long. The V end was cut by 0 bases, the J end by 0 bases, with 4 bases between. Germline CDR1 and CDR2: SGDLS and YYNGEE.

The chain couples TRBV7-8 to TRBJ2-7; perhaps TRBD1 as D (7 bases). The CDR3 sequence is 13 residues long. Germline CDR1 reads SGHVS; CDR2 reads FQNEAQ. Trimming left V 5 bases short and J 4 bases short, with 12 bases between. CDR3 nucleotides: TGTGCCAGCAGCGCACAGGGGAGGTACGAGCAGTACTTC. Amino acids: CASSAQGRYEQYF. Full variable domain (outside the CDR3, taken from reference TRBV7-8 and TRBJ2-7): GAGVSQSPRYKVAKRGQDVALRCDPISGHVSLFWYQQALGQGPEFLTYFQNEAQLDKSGLPSDRFFAERPEGSVSTLKIQRTQQEDSAVYLCASSAQGRYEQYFGPGTRLTVT.

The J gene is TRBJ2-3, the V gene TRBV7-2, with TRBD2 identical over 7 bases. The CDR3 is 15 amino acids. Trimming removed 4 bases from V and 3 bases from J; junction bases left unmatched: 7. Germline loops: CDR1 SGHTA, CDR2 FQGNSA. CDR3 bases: TGTGCCAGCAGCTCGTCTAGCGGCCCGACAGATACGCAGTATTTT. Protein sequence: CASSSSSGPTDTQYF.

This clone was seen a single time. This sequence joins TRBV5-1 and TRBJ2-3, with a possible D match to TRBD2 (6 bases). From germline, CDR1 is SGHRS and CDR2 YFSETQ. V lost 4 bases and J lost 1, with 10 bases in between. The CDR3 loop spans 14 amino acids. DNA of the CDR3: TGCGCCAGCAGCCCGGTAGCGGGCACAGATACGCAGTATTTT. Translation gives CASSPVAGTDTQYF.